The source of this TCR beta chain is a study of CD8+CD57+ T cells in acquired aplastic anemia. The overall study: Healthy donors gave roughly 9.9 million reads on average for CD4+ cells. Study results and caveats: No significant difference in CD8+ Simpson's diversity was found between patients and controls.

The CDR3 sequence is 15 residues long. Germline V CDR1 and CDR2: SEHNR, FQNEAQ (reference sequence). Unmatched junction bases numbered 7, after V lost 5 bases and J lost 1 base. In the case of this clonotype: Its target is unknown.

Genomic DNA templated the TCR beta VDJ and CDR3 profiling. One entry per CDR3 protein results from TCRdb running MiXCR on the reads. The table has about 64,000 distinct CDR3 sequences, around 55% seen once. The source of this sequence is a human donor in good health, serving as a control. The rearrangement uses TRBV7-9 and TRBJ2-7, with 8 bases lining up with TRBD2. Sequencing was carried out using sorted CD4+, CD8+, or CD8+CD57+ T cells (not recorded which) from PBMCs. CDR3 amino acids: CASSRITSGSYEQYF. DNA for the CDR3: TGTGCCAGCAGCCGAATCACTAGCGGATCCTACGAGCAGTACTTC.